Below are 10 T cell receptor beta chains sequenced from a single sample in a study of identical twins. Using its own MiXCR run on the 5' RACE reads, TCRdb lists one record per CDR3 protein. The table shows about 700,000 distinct CDR3 sequences, with over 5% occurring only once. Sequencing was done on a sample of naive T cells sorted from blood. These receptors were collected from a young man in good health.

This clonotype showed up many times. This sequence joins TRBV5-1 and TRBJ2-1, with D perhaps matching TRBD2 (6 bases). V was shortened by 2 bases and J by 6 bases, with 15 bases between the two germline ends. This CDR3 is built from 15 residues. Germline-derived CDR1 and CDR2 are SGHRS and YFSETQ. The CDR3 DNA is TGCGCCAGCAGCTTTTACACTAGCAGAGGCAATGAGCAGTTCTTC. It encodes CASSFYTSRGNEQFF.

This clonotype was recorded at least ten times. This sequence joins TRBV27 and TRBJ2-7, with TRBD2 identical over 11 bases. Germline assignment: CDR1 MNHEY and CDR2 SMNVEV (reference sequence). Trimming removed 0 bases from V and 6 bases from J; junction bases left unmatched: 10. This CDR3 region has 17 residues. CDR3 sequence (DNA): TGTGCCAGCAGTTTATCGGGGCTAGCGGGAGGCCAGGGCGAGCAGTACTTC. It specifies CASSLSGLAGGQGEQYF.

The table lists this clonotype with a few counts. V and J are TRBV11-2 and TRBJ2-1, with TRBD1 matching over 8 bases. The CDR3 has 16 residues. From germline, CDR1 is SGHAT and CDR2 FQNNGV. V lost 5 bases, J lost 7 bases, and 13 bases stayed unmatched. CDR3: CASSIHPGGAGNEQFF. The CDR3 DNA reads TGTGCCAGCAGCATCCATCCAGGGGGCGCTGGTAATGAGCAGTTCTTC.

This clonotype was observed a handful of times. The chain combines TRBV12-3 or TRBV12-4 with TRBJ2-1; TRBD2 matches 10 bases. CDR3 length: 14 amino acids. V trimming: 9 bases; J trimming: 3 bases; junction bases outside the gene matches: 5. This CDR3 reads CASSQRGGYNEQFF. CDR3 nucleotides: TGTGCCAGTTCCCAGCGGGGGGGCTACAATGAGCAGTTCTTC.

The table lists this clonotype with many counts. The chain joins TRBV12-3 or TRBV12-4 to TRBJ2-4; 7 nucleotides line up with TRBD1. The CDR3 covers 13 residues. The ends lost 5 bases at V and 5 bases at J; junction bases unmatched: 3. The CDR3 protein is CASSPGTENIQYF. CDR3 DNA: TGTGCCAGCAGTCCCGGGACAGAAAACATTCAGTACTTC.

V and J are TRBV29-1 and TRBJ2-3; perhaps TRBD2 as D (5 bases). Looked up from germline, CDR1 is SQVTM and CDR2 is ANQGSEA. The V end was cut by 6 bases, the J end by 6 bases, with 37 bases between. This CDR3 is 20 amino acids long. The CDR3 protein is CSVAFLPRDWELRGVDTQYF. CDR3 nucleotide sequence: TGCAGCGTAGCATTTCTCCCTCGAGATTGGGAGCTTAGAGGCGTGGATACGCAGTATTTT.

The rearrangement links TRBV6-5 to TRBJ1-4, with no clear D. The CDR3 sequence is 12 residues long. The germline gives CDR1 MNHEY, CDR2 SVGAGI. The ends were cut back, 6 bases at V and 5 bases at J, with 7 bases in the middle. The CDR3 spells CASRTLNEKLFF. The CDR3 nucleotides are TGTGCCAGCAGGACACTAAATGAAAAACTGTTTTTT.

This clonotype was seen at least ten times. The chain combines TRBV4-1 with TRBJ2-3; D may be TRBD2 (5 bases). The ends were cut back, 3 bases at V and 5 bases at J, with 12 bases in the middle. This CDR3 spans 14 amino acids. Germline loops: CDR1 MGHRA, CDR2 YSYEKL. The CDR3 DNA reads as TGCGCCAGCAGCCAGCCCATTGCGGGAGATACGCAGTATTTT. Amino acids: CASSQPIAGDTQYF.

This clonotype came up many times. The chain uses TRBV18 and TRBJ2-1, with 10 nucleotides matching TRBD2. J gave up 6 bases and V 0 bases, and 5 bases lay outside the gene matches. From germline, CDR1 is KGHSH and CDR2 LQKENI. The CDR3 has 16 amino acids. CDR3 amino acids: CASSPPSGRASNEQFF. The CDR3 DNA follows: TGTGCCAGCTCACCACCGAGCGGGAGGGCCTCCAATGAGCAGTTCTTC.

This clonotype has at least ten counts. This chain uses TRBV12-5 with TRBJ2-1; a weak D match, TRBD2 (5 bases). Germline V CDR1 and CDR2: LGHNT, FRNRAP. The CDR3 length is 11 residues. In DNA, the CDR3 is TGTGCCAGCGGCTCCTACAATGAGCAGTTCTTC. Encoded protein: CASGSYNEQFF. Together with reference TRBV12-5 and TRBJ2-1, the CDR3 gives the full variable domain: DARVTQTPRHKVTEMGQEVTMRCQPILGHNTVFWYRQTMMQGLELLAYFRNRAPLDDSGMPKDRFSAEMPDATLATLKIQPSEPRDSAVYFCASGSYNEQFFGPGTRLTVL.